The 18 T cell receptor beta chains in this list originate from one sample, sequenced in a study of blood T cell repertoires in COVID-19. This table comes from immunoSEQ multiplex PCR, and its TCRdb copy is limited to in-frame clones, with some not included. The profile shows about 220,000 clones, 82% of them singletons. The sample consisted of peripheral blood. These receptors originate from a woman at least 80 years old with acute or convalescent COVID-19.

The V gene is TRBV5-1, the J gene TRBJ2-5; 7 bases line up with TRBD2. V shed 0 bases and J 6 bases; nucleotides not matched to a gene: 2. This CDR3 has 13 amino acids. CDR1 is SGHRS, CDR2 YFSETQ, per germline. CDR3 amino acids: CASSLEAGQTQYF. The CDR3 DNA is TGCGCCAGCAGCTTGGAAGCGGGGCAGACCCAGTACTTC.

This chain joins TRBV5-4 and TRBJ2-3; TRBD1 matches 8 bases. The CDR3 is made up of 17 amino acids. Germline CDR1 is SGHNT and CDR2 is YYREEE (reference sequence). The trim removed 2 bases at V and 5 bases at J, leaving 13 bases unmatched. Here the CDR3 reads CASSLRQGTMVLDTQYF. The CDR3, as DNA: TGTGCCAGCAGCTTACGACAGGGGACAATGGTATTAGATACGCAGTATTTT.

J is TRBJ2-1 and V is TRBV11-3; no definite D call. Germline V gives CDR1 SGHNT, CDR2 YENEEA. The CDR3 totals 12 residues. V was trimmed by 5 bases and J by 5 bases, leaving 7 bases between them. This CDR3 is CASSRLHNEQFF. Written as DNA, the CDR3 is TGTGCCAGCAGCCGACTCCACAATGAGCAGTTCTTC.

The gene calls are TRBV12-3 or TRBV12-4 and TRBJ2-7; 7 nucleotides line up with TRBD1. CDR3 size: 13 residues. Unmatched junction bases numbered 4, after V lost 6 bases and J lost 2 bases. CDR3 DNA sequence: TGTGCCAGCAGGAGACAGGGAACCTACGAGCAGTACTTC. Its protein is CASRRQGTYEQYF.

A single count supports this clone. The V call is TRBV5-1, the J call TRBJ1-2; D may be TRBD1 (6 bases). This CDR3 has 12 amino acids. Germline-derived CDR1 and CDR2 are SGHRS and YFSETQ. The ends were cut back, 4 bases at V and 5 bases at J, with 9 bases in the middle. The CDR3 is CASSPGQYGYTF. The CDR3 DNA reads TGCGCCAGCAGCCCCGGACAGTATGGCTACACCTTC.

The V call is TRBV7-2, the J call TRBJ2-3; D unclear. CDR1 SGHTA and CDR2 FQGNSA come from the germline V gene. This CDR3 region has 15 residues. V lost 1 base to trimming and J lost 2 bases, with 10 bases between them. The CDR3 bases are TGTGCCAGCAGCTTAGGGTTGAGTGACACAGATACGCAGTATTTT. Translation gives CASSLGLSDTDTQYF.

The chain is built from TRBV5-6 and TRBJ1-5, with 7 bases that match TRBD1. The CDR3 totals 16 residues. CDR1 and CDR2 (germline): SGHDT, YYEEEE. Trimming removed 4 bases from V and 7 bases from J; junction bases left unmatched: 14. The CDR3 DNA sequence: TGTGCCAGCAGCCCTCGGGCAGGGGGTCTGGGGCAGCCCCAGCATTTT. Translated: CASSPRAGGLGQPQHF.

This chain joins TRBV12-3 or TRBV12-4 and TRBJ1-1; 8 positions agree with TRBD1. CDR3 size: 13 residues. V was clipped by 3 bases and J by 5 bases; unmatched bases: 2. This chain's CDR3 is CASSFDRGTEAFF. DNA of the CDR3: TGTGCCAGCAGTTTTGACAGGGGTACTGAAGCTTTCTTT.

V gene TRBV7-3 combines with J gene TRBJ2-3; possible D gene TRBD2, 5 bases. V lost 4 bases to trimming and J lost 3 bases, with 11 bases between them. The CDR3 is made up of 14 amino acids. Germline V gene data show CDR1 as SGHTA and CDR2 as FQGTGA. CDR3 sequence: CASSSAVLTDTQYF. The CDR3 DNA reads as TGTGCCAGCAGCTCAGCGGTGCTGACAGATACGCAGTATTTT.

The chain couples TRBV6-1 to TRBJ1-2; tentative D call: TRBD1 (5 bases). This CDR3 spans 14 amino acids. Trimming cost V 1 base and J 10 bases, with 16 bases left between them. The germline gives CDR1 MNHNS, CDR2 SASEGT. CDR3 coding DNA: TGTGCCAGCAGTGAAGACCAGGGATCAAGTGTCTACACCTTC. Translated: CASSEDQGSSVYTF.

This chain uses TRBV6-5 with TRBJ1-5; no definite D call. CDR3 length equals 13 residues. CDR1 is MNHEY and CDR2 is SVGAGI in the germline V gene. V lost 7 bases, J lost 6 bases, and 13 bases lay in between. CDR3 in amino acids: CASNNQEGQPQHF. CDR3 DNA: TGTGCCAGCAACAACCAGGAGGGTCAGCCCCAGCATTTT.

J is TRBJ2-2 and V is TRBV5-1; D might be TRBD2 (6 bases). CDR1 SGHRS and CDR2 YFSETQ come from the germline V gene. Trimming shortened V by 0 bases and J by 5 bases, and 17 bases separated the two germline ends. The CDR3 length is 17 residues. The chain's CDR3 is CASSLGLSVGGTGELFF. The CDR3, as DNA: TGCGCCAGCAGCTTGGGGTTATCGGTCGGAGGGACCGGGGAGCTGTTTTTT.

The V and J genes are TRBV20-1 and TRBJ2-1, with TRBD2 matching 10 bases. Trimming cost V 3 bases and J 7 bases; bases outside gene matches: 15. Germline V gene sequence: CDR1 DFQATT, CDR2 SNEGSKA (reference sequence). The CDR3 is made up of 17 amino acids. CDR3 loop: CSASLAGAAPRRNEQFF. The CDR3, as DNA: TGCAGTGCTAGTCTAGCGGGGGCCGCCCCGCGCAGGAATGAGCAGTTCTTC.

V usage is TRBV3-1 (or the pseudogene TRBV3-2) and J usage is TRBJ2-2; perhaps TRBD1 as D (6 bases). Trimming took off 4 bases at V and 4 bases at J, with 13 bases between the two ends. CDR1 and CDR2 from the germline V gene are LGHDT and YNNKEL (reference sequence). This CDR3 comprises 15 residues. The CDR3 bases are TGTGCCAGCAGCCCGACAGGAACTACCACCGGGGAGCTGTTTTTT. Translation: CASSPTGTTTGELFF.

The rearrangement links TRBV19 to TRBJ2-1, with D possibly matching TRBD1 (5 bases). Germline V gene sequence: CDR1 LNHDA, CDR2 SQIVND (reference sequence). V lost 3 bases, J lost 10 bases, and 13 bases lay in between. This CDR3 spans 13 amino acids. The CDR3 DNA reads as TGTGCCAGTAGTATTGTCAAGGGGCGGGAGCAGTTCTTC. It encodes CASSIVKGREQFF. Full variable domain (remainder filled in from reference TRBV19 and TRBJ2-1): DGGITQSPKYLFRKEGQNVTLSCEQNLNHDAMYWYRQDPGQGLRLIYYSQIVNDFQKGDIAEGYSVSREKKESFPLTVTSAQKNPTAFYLCASSIVKGREQFFGPGTRLTVL.

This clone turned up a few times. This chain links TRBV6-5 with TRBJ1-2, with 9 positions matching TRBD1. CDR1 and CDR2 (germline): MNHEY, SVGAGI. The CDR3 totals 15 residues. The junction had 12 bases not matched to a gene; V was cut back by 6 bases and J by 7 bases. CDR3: CASSPRQGEMAGYTF. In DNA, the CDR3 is TGTGCCAGCAGCCCAAGACAGGGGGAGATGGCTGGCTACACCTTC.

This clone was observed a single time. The chain's CDR3 is CASTDRFDTQYF. CDR3 coding DNA: TGTGCCAGCACCGATCGGTTTGATACGCAGTATTTT. J is TRBJ2-3 and V is TRBV6-5; no clear D gene. Germline values: CDR1 MNHEY, CDR2 SVGAGI. CDR3 length: 12 residues. V was shortened by 7 bases and J by 6 bases, with 11 bases between the two germline ends.

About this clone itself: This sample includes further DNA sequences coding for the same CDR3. CDR3 amino acids: CASSLNGGGNQPQHF. As DNA, the CDR3 is TGCGCCAGCAGCTTGAACGGGGGGGGCAATCAGCCCCAGCATTTT. J is TRBJ1-5 and V is TRBV5-1, with D perhaps TRBD1 (5 bases). Trimming left V 1 base short and J 2 bases short, with 10 bases between. CDR1 is SGHRS, CDR2 YFSETQ, per germline. The CDR3 loop spans 15 amino acids.